This T cell receptor (beta chain) was captured by sequencing in a study of blood T cell repertoires in COVID-19. Profiling relied on immunoSEQ multiplex PCR, and the TCRdb table lists in-frame clones only, not all of them. This table has roughly 320,000 clones, around 90% appearing once. The germline V gene has CDR1 MNHEY and CDR2 SMNVEV (reference sequence). V was clipped by 0 bases and J by 2 bases, with 5 bases between them. The CDR3 runs to 14 residues. What was sequenced was peripheral blood. The chain is built from TRBV27 and TRBJ1-3, with D maybe TRBD1 (5 bases). The origin of this receptor is a woman in her forties or fifties with COVID-19, enrolled during active disease. The CDR3 DNA reads as TGTGCCAGCAGTTTATCAGGGGCTGGAAACACCATATATTTT. Its translation: CASSLSGAGNTIYF.